The clone carrying this T cell receptor beta chain occurred a few times. Original methodology: Amplification of reference gene primers provided the estimated nucleated cell counts. Assay used: immunoSEQ multiplex PCR; TCRdb lists only in-frame clones, some missing. The V and J calls and the clone size are those of that table, but D and trimming were determined from the DNA. The sample lists roughly 200,000 clones, approximately 88% seen once, with 27% in the top ten. Germline values: CDR1 MNHEY, CDR2 SVGAGI. The CDR3 has 15 amino acids. The V and J ends lost 6 bases and 0 bases respectively, with 9 bases between them. The data stem from a study of blood T cell repertoires in COVID-19. Looking at the study overall: The United States, Italy and Spain supplied acute and convalescent COVID-19 samples. The cDNA or gDNA used as material had been derived from T cells, B-cell-depleted T cells, or PBMCs.

This rearrangement joins TRBV6-5 to TRBJ2-6, with D possibly TRBD1 on 6 matching bases. Sequencing input: peripheral blood. This receptor was taken from a man aged 35 to 55 with acute or convalescent COVID-19. CDR3 amino acids: CASRGAYSGANVLTF. The CDR3 DNA sequence: TGTGCCAGCAGGGGGGCCTACTCTGGGGCCAACGTCCTGACTTTC.